A single count supports the clone carrying this T cell receptor beta chain. Its antigen is unidentified. Trimming left V 11 bases short and J 6 bases short, with 13 bases between. Per the germline V gene, CDR1 is MNHNS and CDR2 is SASEGT. CDR3 size: 12 residues. The data were obtained in a study of cytomegalovirus exposure and HLA in healthy donors. Study findings and constraints: In an earlier analysis, most TCR beta V segments were productive about 87% or about 30% of the time.

Primers included in the PCR were 60 Vbeta and 13 Jbeta primers. TCRdb keeps only in-frame clones here, not all; method: immunoSEQ multiplex PCR. The repertoire consists of about 110,000 clones, with approximately 84% occurring once and the leading ten covering more than 1.5%. Everyone who donated was a healthy bone marrow donor. This chain connects TRBV6-1 to TRBJ1-4, with no clear D. The clonotype was recovered from a man in his forties in good health and CMV-seronegative. The sample consisted of PBMCs. The CDR3 loop is CASRTVDEKLFF. For the CDR3, the DNA is TGTGCCTCGCGGACTGTCGATGAAAAACTGTTTTTT.